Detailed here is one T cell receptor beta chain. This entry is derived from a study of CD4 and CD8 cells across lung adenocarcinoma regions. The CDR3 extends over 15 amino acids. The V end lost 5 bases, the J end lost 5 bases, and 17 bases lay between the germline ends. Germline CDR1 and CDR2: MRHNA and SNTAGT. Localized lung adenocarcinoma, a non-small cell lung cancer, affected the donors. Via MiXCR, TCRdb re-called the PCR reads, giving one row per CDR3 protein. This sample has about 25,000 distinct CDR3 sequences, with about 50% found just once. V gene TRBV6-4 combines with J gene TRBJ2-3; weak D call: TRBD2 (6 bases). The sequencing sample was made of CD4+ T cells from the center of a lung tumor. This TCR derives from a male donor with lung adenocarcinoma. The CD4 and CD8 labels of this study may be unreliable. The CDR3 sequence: CASSRGCGRKDTQYF. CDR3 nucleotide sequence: TGTGCCAGCAGTCGGGGGTGTGGGAGAAAAGATACGCAGTATTTT.